A single sample is the source of the 32 T cell receptor beta chains below, sequenced in a study of post-analysis software for immune sequencing data. Study-wide points: Included in a set of roughly five TRBV segments more frequent in patients than controls were TRBV5-6, TRBV5-1 and TRBV20-1.

Prepared libraries of TCR beta cDNA carried unique molecular identifiers. TCRdb re-called the PCR reads with MiXCR, one entry per CDR3 protein. In the table there are about 540,000 distinct CDR3 sequences, around a third of which are singletons. The antigens for these receptors are not known. Specimen: blood. The receptors stem from a girl younger than 18 with multiple sclerosis.

The chain couples TRBV10-3 to TRBJ2-1; D ambiguous. The CDR3 runs 13 residues. The germline gives CDR1 ENHRY, CDR2 SYGVKD. The V end was cut by 7 bases, the J end by 6 bases, with 13 bases between. The CDR3: CAINNVGGNEQFF. CDR3 coding DNA: TGTGCCATCAATAATGTAGGTGGCAATGAGCAGTTCTTC.

This sequence joins TRBV5-1 and TRBJ2-4; 10 bases fit TRBD2. The CDR3 has 18 amino acids. In germline, CDR1 is SGHRS, CDR2 YFSETQ. V lost 0 bases to trimming and J lost 0 bases; unmatched junction nucleotides: 6. The CDR3, as DNA: TGCGCCAGCAGCTTGGAGGGACTAGCGCCACTAGCCAAAAACATTCAGTACTTC. Protein sequence: CASSLEGLAPLAKNIQYF.

This chain joins TRBV3-1 and TRBJ2-1, with 10 bases fitting TRBD2. The V and J ends lost 3 bases and 4 bases, in that order; junction bases with no gene match: 6. The CDR3 length is 16 residues. Per the germline V gene, CDR1 is LGHDT and CDR2 is YNNKEL (reference sequence). CDR3 DNA sequence: TGTGCCAGCAGCCAGGCTCTAGCGGGGGCTTACAATGAGCAGTTCTTC. This codes for CASSQALAGAYNEQFF.

This clonotype occurred a few times. The gene calls are TRBV5-4 and TRBJ2-1; tentatively, D is TRBD2 (5 bases). V lost 0 bases, J lost 7 bases, and 20 bases lay in between. The CDR3 extends over 17 amino acids. Per the germline V gene, CDR1 is SGHNT and CDR2 is YYREEE (reference sequence). CDR3 in amino acids: CASSLALGSRGGNEQFF. The CDR3 DNA follows: TGTGCCAGCAGCTTGGCGCTGGGATCCCGGGGTGGAAATGAGCAGTTCTTC.

V is TRBV6-5 and J is TRBJ2-5, with TRBD2 identical over 8 bases. Gene TRBJ2-7 matches the end of the DNA better, so the J call may be wrong. There are 15 residues in the CDR3. From germline, CDR1 is MNHEY and CDR2 SVGAGI. The CDR3 is CASSYLAGGEYEQYF. Written as DNA, the CDR3 is TGTGCCAGCAGTTACTTGGCGGGGGGCGAATACGAGCAGTACTTC.

This clonotype was recorded a few times. The rearrangement links TRBV29-1 to TRBJ2-2; tentatively, D is TRBD1 (6 bases). Trimming took off 6 bases at V and 0 bases at J, with 11 bases between the two ends. The CDR3 sequence is 14 residues long. CDR1 and CDR2 (germline): SQVTM, ANQGSEA. Here the CDR3 reads CSVSGATNTGELFF. The CDR3 DNA is TGCAGCGTATCAGGGGCCACGAACACCGGGGAGCTGTTTTTT.

This clonotype appeared a few times. The chain employs TRBV20-1 and TRBJ2-3, with D possibly matching TRBD2 (6 bases). The CDR3 runs to 13 residues. Trimming took off 1 base at V and 8 bases at J, with 13 bases between the two ends. Germline V CDR1 and CDR2: DFQATT, SNEGSKA (reference sequence). The CDR3 region is CSARGLDFGTQYF. The CDR3 DNA follows: TGCAGTGCTAGAGGACTAGATTTCGGTACGCAGTATTTT.

This clonotype showed up just a few times. J is TRBJ2-7 and V is TRBV12-3 or TRBV12-4, with D perhaps matching TRBD2 (7 bases). The germline V and J ends were trimmed by 7 bases and 0 bases, with 13 bases remaining between them. This CDR3 spans 14 amino acids. The CDR3 loop is CASNAGARSYEQYF. CDR3 bases: TGTGCCAGCAACGCGGGGGCCCGCTCCTACGAGCAGTACTTC.

A few counts support this clonotype. The J gene is TRBJ2-7, the V gene TRBV10-3; the D gene is possibly TRBD1 (5 bases). V shed 3 bases and J shed 0 bases, with 12 bases lying between them. CDR3 length equals 15 residues. Germline CDR1 ENHRY, CDR2 SYGVKD. The CDR3 here is CAISDTKRGSYEQYF. The CDR3, as DNA: TGTGCCATCAGTGATACGAAAAGGGGCTCCTACGAGCAGTACTTC.

V gene TRBV25-1 combines with J gene TRBJ1-2; D is perhaps TRBD1 (5 bases). This CDR3 spans 14 amino acids. Deletions cut 3 bases from V and 7 bases from J, with 15 bases between. Looked up from germline, CDR1 is MGHDK and CDR2 is SYGVNS. In DNA form, the CDR3 reads TGTGCCAGCAGTGAGGTTTGGCAGGGCGGTGGCTACACCTTC. Encoded protein: CASSEVWQGGGYTF.

This clonotype was observed a handful of times. The chain has TRBV7-8 and TRBJ1-5, with D hard to call. V lost 1 base, J lost 2 bases, and 9 bases lay in between. Germline CDR1 and CDR2: SGHVS and FQNEAQ. The CDR3 runs 15 residues. CDR3 sequence reads: CASSLVPWGNQPQHF. DNA for the CDR3: TGTGCCAGCAGCTTAGTCCCGTGGGGCAATCAGCCCCAGCATTTT.

The chain joins TRBV4-2 to TRBJ2-3, with D perhaps assigned TRBD1 or TRBD2 (5 bases each). Trimming pared 0 bases from V and 1 base from J, leaving 8 bases between. The CDR3 has 15 amino acids. Germline CDR1 reads LGHNA; CDR2 reads YNFKEQ. The CDR3 DNA follows: TGTGCCAGCAGCCAAGAGGGGCGGGGCACAGATACGCAGTATTTT. Encoded protein: CASSQEGRGTDTQYF.

This clonotype was counted only a few times. This sequence joins TRBV12-3 or TRBV12-4 and TRBJ1-2; tentative D call: TRBD1 (5 bases). The CDR3 contains 14 residues. Trimming took 0 bases from V and 6 from J, leaving 11 bases between them. The CDR3 DNA reads as TGTGCCAGCAGTTTAGCAGGCAGGGCGGATGGCTACACCTTC. It codes for CASSLAGRADGYTF.

The chain is built from TRBV5-1 and TRBJ2-5, with a tentative D call TRBD1 (6 bases). From germline, CDR1 is SGHRS and CDR2 YFSETQ. V lost 1 base to trimming and J lost 3 bases, with 10 bases between them. There are 14 residues in the CDR3. This CDR3 reads CASSLQGPEETQYF. The CDR3 nucleotides are TGCGCCAGCAGCTTGCAGGGGCCAGAAGAGACCCAGTACTTC.

This chain joins TRBV12-3 or TRBV12-4 and TRBJ1-2, with D unclear. The V end was cut by 0 bases, the J end by 0 bases, with 11 bases between. The CDR3 is 16 amino acids. The CDR3 bases are TGTGCCAGCAGTTTAGCGCAAGGGAAGACTAACTATGGCTACACCTTC. It is translated as CASSLAQGKTNYGYTF.

The CDR3 coding sequence is TGTGCCAGCAGCTTCGGGACAGGGGTTTCCGAGCAGTACTTC. Translation gives CASSFGTGVSEQYF. V and J are TRBV12-3 or TRBV12-4 and TRBJ2-7; 10 bases are shared with TRBD1. The CDR3 extends over 14 amino acids. J was trimmed by 6 bases and V by 6 bases; bases with no gene match: 8.

This clonotype occurred once. The chain joins TRBV19 to TRBJ1-5, with 11 bases fitting TRBD1. CDR3 length: 15 amino acids. Germline CDR1 reads LNHDA; CDR2 reads SQIVND (reference sequence). The V segment lost 5 bases and the J segment 5 bases; nucleotides outside the gene matches: 5. The CDR3: CASSSPDRGHQPQHF. The CDR3 DNA follows: TGTGCCAGTAGTTCCCCGGACAGGGGGCATCAGCCCCAGCATTTT.

This clonotype turned up a few times. This rearrangement joins TRBV25-1 to TRBJ1-2; D gene unclear. V gave up 2 bases and J gave up 5 bases, with 12 bases separating them. The CDR3 consists of 14 residues. CDR1 is MGHDK and CDR2 is SYGVNS in the germline V gene. The CDR3 sequence is CASSESGREYGYTF. Written as DNA, the CDR3 is TGTGCCAGCAGTGAAAGCGGTAGGGAGTATGGCTACACCTTC.

The sample holds a few counts of this clonotype. V gene TRBV15 combines with J gene TRBJ1-5, with D perhaps matching TRBD1 (5 bases). The germline gives CDR1 LNHNV, CDR2 YYDKDF (reference sequence). The CDR3 spans 14 residues. V was shortened by 6 bases and J by 7 bases, with 16 bases between the two germline ends. The DNA of the CDR3 is TGTGCCACCAGTAGCGGGACGGCGATCCAGCCCCAGCATTTT. Protein: CATSSGTAIQPQHF.

This clonotype was observed a few times. The rearrangement uses TRBV5-1 and TRBJ2-1; 9 nucleotides agree with TRBD2. In germline, CDR1 is SGHRS, CDR2 YFSETQ. The CDR3 loop spans 17 amino acids. V trimming: 2 bases; J trimming: 0 bases; junction bases outside the gene matches: 6. CDR3 amino acids: CASSFSSGASSYNEQFF. The DNA for the CDR3 is TGCGCCAGCAGCTTTTCTAGCGGGGCCAGCTCCTACAATGAGCAGTTCTTC.

The CDR3 coding sequence is TGCAGTGCTAGAGATTGGCAAGGTACCCAAGAGACCCAGTACTTC. Its translation is CSARDWQGTQETQYF. The chain joins TRBV20-1 to TRBJ2-5, with D unclear. The V end lost 0 bases, the J end lost 1 base, and 12 bases lay between the germline ends. CDR3 size: 15 residues. Germline loops: CDR1 DFQATT, CDR2 SNEGSKA (reference sequence).

This clonotype was found a few times. V and J are TRBV6-1 and TRBJ2-7, with 8 positions matching TRBD1. The germline V gene encodes CDR1 MNHNS and CDR2 SASEGT. Trimming removed 8 bases from V and 4 bases from J; junction bases left unmatched: 13. This CDR3 contains 15 residues. In nucleotides, the CDR3 is TGTGCCAGCGGGACTCTCACGGACAGGGATTACGAGCAGTACTTC. Protein product: CASGTLTDRDYEQYF.

The V and J genes are TRBV7-2 and TRBJ2-1; 7 bases are shared with TRBD1. After removal of 9 bases from V and 7 bases from J, the junction contained 9 bases not matched to a gene. CDR1 is SGHTA, CDR2 FQGNSA, per germline. This CDR3 region has 13 residues. CDR3 protein: CASRRLTGNEQFF. In DNA, the CDR3 is TGTGCCAGTAGAAGATTGACAGGGAATGAGCAGTTCTTC.

In the case of this clonotype: The junction departs from germline at one end; a sequencing error may be responsible. The genes are TRBV5-1 and TRBJ2-3; D could derive from TRBD1 or TRBD2 (5 bases each). The CDR3 is 13 amino acids. Germline V gene lookup returns CDR1 SGHRS and CDR2 YFSETQ. CDR3: CASKEGSRDTQYF. The CDR3, as DNA: TGCGCCAGCAAAGAGGGGAGCAGAGATACGCAGTATTTT.

This chain uses TRBV15 with TRBJ2-1; 10 nucleotides agree with TRBD1. Germline CDR1 and CDR2: LNHNV and YYDKDF (reference sequence). V shed 0 bases, J shed 4 bases, and the junction held 9 bases outside the gene matches. The CDR3 is 18 amino acids. CDR3 protein: CATSRDGILGQGYNEQFF. In DNA, the CDR3 is TGTGCCACCAGCAGAGATGGCATTCTGGGACAGGGGTACAATGAGCAGTTCTTC.

The chain joins TRBV25-1 to TRBJ1-6, with D unclear. The CDR3 consists of 15 residues. Trimming left V 4 bases short and J 1 base short, with 8 bases between. Germline V gene sequence: CDR1 MGHDK, CDR2 SYGVNS. The DNA for the CDR3 is TGTGCCAGCAGTGGCCCGGGGTCCTATAATTCACCCCTCCACTTT. Amino acids: CASSGPGSYNSPLHF.

This clonotype was seen a handful of times. V usage is TRBV5-4 and J usage is TRBJ2-7; D remains unclear. This CDR3 spans 13 amino acids. The V end was cut by 2 bases, the J end by 0 bases, with 6 bases between. Germline values: CDR1 SGHNT, CDR2 YYREEE (reference sequence). CDR3 in amino acids: CASSFHNSYEQYF. The DNA for the CDR3 is TGTGCCAGCAGCTTTCACAACTCCTACGAGCAGTACTTC. The full variable domain, rest sourced from reference TRBV5-4 and TRBJ2-7, is ETGVTQSPTHLIKTRGQQVTLRCSSQSGHNTVSWYQQALGQGPQFIFQYYREEENGRGNFPPRFSGLQFPNYSSELNVNALELDDSALYLCASSFHNSYEQYFGPGTRLTVT.

The rearrangement joins TRBV3-1 to TRBJ1-5; D gene ambiguous. The V end lost 4 bases, the J end lost 6 bases, and 13 bases lay between the germline ends. The CDR3 contains 14 residues. CDR1 and CDR2 (germline): LGHDT, YNNKEL (reference sequence). CDR3 loop: CASSLAGNTQPQHF. The CDR3, as DNA: TGTGCCAGCAGCCTAGCGGGTAATACTCAGCCCCAGCATTTT.

Here the CDR3 reads CSAREERSSSYEQYF. The CDR3 nucleotides read TGCAGTGCTAGAGAGGAGCGGAGTAGCTCCTACGAGCAGTACTTC. This sequence joins TRBV20-1 and TRBJ2-7; D may be TRBD2 (5 bases). Trimming stripped 0 bases from V and 0 bases from J, with 12 bases between. Germline loops: CDR1 DFQATT, CDR2 SNEGSKA (reference sequence). The CDR3 is 15 residues long.

This chain joins TRBV20-1 and TRBJ2-1, with 8 bases lining up with TRBD2. V shed 3 bases, J shed 2 bases, and the junction held 12 bases outside the gene matches. The CDR3 runs 17 residues. CDR1 and CDR2 (germline): DFQATT, SNEGSKA (reference sequence). CDR3 DNA sequence: TGCAGTGCTAGGGCCCTGACTAGCGTCGGGACCTACAATGAGCAGTTCTTC. Residues: CSARALTSVGTYNEQFF.

V and J are TRBV5-5 and TRBJ2-1; D is possibly TRBD1 or TRBD2 (6 bases each). CDR1 is SGHKS, CDR2 YYEKEE, per germline (reference sequence). This CDR3 has 18 residues. V was trimmed by 0 bases and J by 0 bases, leaving 16 bases between them. The CDR3 DNA reads as TGTGCCAGCAGCTTGGGTTGGGGGGCAGGGAGCTCCTACAATGAGCAGTTCTTC. It encodes CASSLGWGAGSSYNEQFF.

CDR3: CSARDGLVTDTQYF. In DNA, the CDR3 is TGCAGTGCTAGAGACGGACTAGTCACAGATACGCAGTATTTT. The gene calls are TRBV20-1 and TRBJ2-3; 7 bases match TRBD2. This CDR3 comprises 14 residues. Germline CDR1 reads DFQATT; CDR2 reads SNEGSKA (reference sequence). V gave up 0 bases and J gave up 2 bases; unmatched junction bases: 2.